This entry lists 18 T cell receptor beta chains sequenced from one sample in a study of regulatory T cells in long-lasting Graves disease. Time point reported: newly diagnosed GD, antithyroid drugs for less than 3 months. Making the TCR library involved RNA that had been extracted from PBMCs. Investigators prepared the TCR beta libraries by applying iRepertoire HTBI primers and Arm-PCR of CDR3 regions. One entry per CDR3 protein results from TCRdb running MiXCR on the multiplex PCR reads. The sample gives roughly 430,000 distinct CDR3 sequences, roughly 15% of which show up once; about 10% is in the top ten. In addition, the sample was reused for a study of T cells in Graves' hyperthyroidism and ophthalmopathy.

The sample was peripheral blood mononuclear cells (PBMCs), taken at new diagnosis, from a patient treated with antithyroid drugs. These receptors came from a woman aged 25-40 years with Graves disease.

This clonotype was picked up many times. This chain joins TRBV5-6 and TRBJ2-7; D is ambiguous. The length of the CDR3 is 13 residues. CDR1 and CDR2 (germline): SGHDT, YYEEEE. The ends were cut back, 4 bases at V and 3 bases at J, with 11 bases in the middle. CDR3 protein: CASSLSPHYEQYF. The CDR3 region has the DNA TGTGCCAGCAGCCTTAGCCCTCACTACGAGCAGTACTTC.

The chain is built from TRBV7-9 and TRBJ1-5; the D gene is possibly TRBD1 (5 bases). Trimming left V 5 bases short and J 1 base short, with 6 bases between. CDR1 and CDR2 from the germline V gene are SEHNR and FQNEAQ (reference sequence). The CDR3 totals 13 residues. CDR3 sequence reads: CASSRGSNQPQHF. CDR3 nucleotides: TGTGCCAGCAGCCGGGGCAGCAATCAGCCCCAGCATTTT.

This clonotype was observed many times. The gene calls are TRBV2 and TRBJ1-1, with 8 bases that match TRBD1. Per germline, CDR1 SNHLY and CDR2 FYNNEI. V dropped 6 bases and J dropped 5; count of bases not matched to a gene: 14. The CDR3 has 16 residues. The CDR3 bases are TGTGCCAGCAGGGAGGGTTTTGGACAGGGCGGAACTGAAGCTTTCTTT. This codes for CASREGFGQGGTEAFF.

There are many counts of this clonotype. V and J are TRBV7-9 and TRBJ2-3; 7 bases are shared with TRBD2. This CDR3 contains 13 residues. Germline V gene sequence: CDR1 SEHNR, CDR2 FQNEAQ (reference sequence). J was trimmed by 6 bases and V by 5 bases; bases with no gene match: 5. The CDR3 sequence is CASSGGGSDTQYF. The CDR3 DNA sequence: TGTGCCAGCAGCGGCGGGGGTTCTGATACGCAGTATTTT.

This clonotype was seen a few times. A much bigger clone sits one base away, suggesting this may be a read error. This chain links TRBV6-2 or TRBV6-3 with TRBJ2-5; unclear D gene. The CDR3 totals 15 residues. In germline, CDR1 is MNHEY, CDR2 SVGEGT. V was shortened by 7 bases and J by 3 bases, with 18 bases between the two germline ends. The CDR3 nucleotides are TGTGCCAGCACCTCACTCCGTATAGGCGAAGAGACCCAGTACTTC. Translating it yields CASTSLRIGEETQYF.

This clonotype was found a few times. The rearrangement uses TRBV27 and TRBJ1-6; TRBD1 is a possible D gene (5 bases). This CDR3 region has 15 residues. Germline V gene data show CDR1 as MNHEY and CDR2 as SMNVEV (reference sequence). Trimming took 4 bases from V and 9 from J, leaving 16 bases between them. CDR3: CASSSSGPPISPLHF. Written as DNA, the CDR3 is TGTGCCAGCAGTTCCTCGGGGCCTCCGATTTCACCCCTCCACTTT.

This clonotype appeared many times. The CDR3 is CASSKIRQGHNEQFF. CDR3 DNA sequence: TGTGCCAGCAGCAAGATAAGACAGGGACACAATGAGCAGTTCTTC. The rearrangement joins TRBV2 to TRBJ2-1, with 7 bases lining up with TRBD1. Germline lookup yields CDR1 SNHLY and CDR2 FYNNEI. After removal of 6 bases from V and 5 bases from J, the junction contained 10 bases not matched to a gene. The CDR3 runs 15 residues. Variable domain in full (rest from reference TRBV2 and TRBJ2-1): EPEVTQTPSHQVTQMGQEVILRCVPISNHLYFYWYRQILGQKVEFLVSFYNNEISEKSEIFDDQFSVERPDGSNFTLKIRSTKLEDSAMYFCASSKIRQGHNEQFFGPGTRLTVL.

This clonotype has more than one count but fewer than ten. This chain joins TRBV19 and TRBJ2-1; a weak D match, TRBD1 (6 bases). CDR1 is LNHDA and CDR2 is SQIVND in the germline V gene (reference sequence). V was cut by 0 bases and J by 8 bases, with 11 bases left in between. The CDR3 sequence is 14 residues long. CDR3 sequence: CASSIDGGRDEQFF. The DNA for the CDR3 is TGTGCCAGTAGTATAGATGGGGGCCGAGATGAGCAGTTCTTC.

This clonotype was counted ten times or more. The rearrangement joins TRBV28 to TRBJ1-5; D is unclear. The V and J ends lost 7 bases and 2 bases respectively, with 15 bases between them. The CDR3 runs to 15 residues. Per germline, CDR1 MDHEN and CDR2 SYDVKM. CDR3 in DNA: TGTGCCAGCAACACAGAGGGAGCTGGCAATCAGCCCCAGCATTTT. Translation gives CASNTEGAGNQPQHF.

This clonotype appeared many times. The chain joins TRBV5-1 to TRBJ2-7; the D gene is possibly TRBD2 (6 bases). V dropped 0 bases and J dropped 0 bases, with 13 bases sitting between them. CDR3 size: 16 residues. Germline values: CDR1 SGHRS, CDR2 YFSETQ. CDR3 nucleotides: TGCGCCAGCAGCTTGGATGCGGGGCTTAGCTCCTACGAGCAGTACTTC. Protein: CASSLDAGLSSYEQYF.

This clonotype showed up many times. This chain uses TRBV20-1 with TRBJ1-5; possibly TRBD1 for D (6 bases). The germline gives CDR1 DFQATT, CDR2 SNEGSKA (reference sequence). Trimming shortened V by 4 bases and J by 3 bases, and 13 bases separated the two germline ends. The CDR3 runs 14 residues. CDR3 nucleotide sequence: TGCAGTGCTAAGGCGGACAGCCCCAATCAGCCCCAGCATTTT. This encodes CSAKADSPNQPQHF.

Many counts were recorded for this clonotype. V usage is TRBV11-2 and J usage is TRBJ2-2; possible D gene TRBD1, 5 bases. Between the trimmed V and J ends, which lost 4 bases and 2 bases, there was a span of 14 bases. The CDR3 consists of 16 residues. Germline CDR1 reads SGHAT; CDR2 reads FQNNGV. In nucleotides, the CDR3 is TGTGCCAGCAGCTCCCCCACAGGAACCAACACCGGGGAGCTGTTTTTT. Translation: CASSSPTGTNTGELFF.

Many counts were recorded for this clonotype. This chain links TRBV28 with TRBJ2-4; D possibly uses TRBD1 or TRBD2 (5 bases each). The CDR3 has 15 residues. Germline CDR1 is MDHEN and CDR2 is SYDVKM. The V and J ends lost 7 bases and 0 bases respectively, with 13 bases between them. The CDR3 DNA sequence: TGTGCCAGCACCGGGGACCTTCTAGCCAAAAACATTCAGTACTTC. Translation gives CASTGDLLAKNIQYF.

This clonotype has more than one count but fewer than ten. This rearrangement joins TRBV7-2 to TRBJ2-5, with no clear D. Germline CDR1 reads SGHTA; CDR2 reads FQGNSA. The V end was cut by 5 bases, the J end by 2 bases, with 12 bases between. This CDR3 region has 14 residues. The CDR3 region is CASSSSLRQETQYF. In nucleotides, the CDR3 is TGTGCCAGCAGCAGCTCGTTACGTCAAGAGACCCAGTACTTC. Full variable domain (remainder filled in from reference TRBV7-2 and TRBJ2-5): GAGVSQSPSNKVTEKGKDVELRCDPISGHTALYWYRQSLGQGLEFLIYFQGNSAPDKSGLPSDRFSAERTGGSVSTLTIQRTQQEDSAVYLCASSSSLRQETQYFGPGTRLLVL.

This clonotype was found many times. The chain has TRBV11-2 and TRBJ2-1; 10 bases fit TRBD2. Germline assignment: CDR1 SGHAT and CDR2 FQNNGV. The CDR3 spans 18 residues. After removal of 2 bases from V and 3 bases from J, the junction contained 10 bases not matched to a gene. CDR3 protein: CASSLIRSSGSLYNEQFF. The CDR3 bases are TGTGCCAGCAGCTTAATTCGGTCTAGCGGGAGTCTCTACAATGAGCAGTTCTTC.

This clonotype was observed many times. V usage is TRBV20-1 and J usage is TRBJ2-7; 14 bases are shared with TRBD2. This CDR3 has 18 amino acids. CDR1 DFQATT and CDR2 SNEGSKA come from the germline V gene (reference sequence). The V and J ends lost 6 bases and 0 bases, in that order; junction bases with no gene match: 13. The CDR3 protein is CSASNPGLAGAGSYEQYF. The CDR3 bases are TGCAGTGCAAGTAACCCGGGACTAGCGGGAGCCGGCTCCTACGAGCAGTACTTC.

This clonotype has at least ten counts. Relative to the germline gene, one junction end is altered; a read error may explain this. The chain couples TRBV7-7 to TRBJ2-5, with TRBD1 matching 10 bases. Per germline, CDR1 SSHAT and CDR2 FNYEAQ (reference sequence). The CDR3 is 14 residues long. CDR3 bases: TGTGCTAGCAGCACCGGGACAGGGGAAGAGACCCAGTACTTC. This gives the protein CASSTGTGEETQYF.

This clonotype was observed once. This chain joins TRBV19 and TRBJ2-7; no reliable D call. CDR3 size: 15 residues. The V gene lost 0 bases and the J gene lost 0 bases, with 9 bases spanning the gap. CDR1 and CDR2 (germline): LNHDA, SQIVND (reference sequence). The CDR3 DNA sequence: TGTGCCAGTAGTATAGATACCGGGTCCTCCTACGAGCAGTACTTC. Protein product: CASSIDTGSSYEQYF.